What follows are 26 T cell receptor beta chains derived from one specimen sequenced in a study of T cells in Graves' hyperthyroidism and ophthalmopathy (dated by TCRdb to the late 2010s). To prepare the library, multiplex PCR was applied. The reads were generated on an Illumina HiSeq 2000. The TCR beta CDR3 regions were amplified from the RNA transcripts. A first-round RT-PCR of the TCR CDR3 used the HTBI primer set with the Qiagen OneStep RT-PCR kit. TCRdb trimmed public reads at Q25 via fastp, called clones via MiXCR and kept in-frame beta chains. A single entry per CDR3 protein holds the most common genes and DNA from its merged rows. This sample lists about 560,000 distinct CDR3 sequences; 15% to 17% were detected once. In total, the top ten clones hold under 7.5% of the sample. Input material: blood. The source of these receptors is a woman aged 25 to 45 with Graves' hyperthyroidism.

This clonotype has a count of ten or more. This chain uses TRBV28 with TRBJ2-6; TRBD2 matches at 7 bases. The CDR3 covers 14 residues. Germline V lookup: CDR1 MDHEN, CDR2 SYDVKM. V lost 11 bases to trimming and J lost 0 bases; unmatched junction nucleotides: 4. CDR3 sequence (DNA): TGTGCCTCAAGCGGGACCTCTGGGGCCAACGTCCTGACTTTC. It codes for CASSGTSGANVLTF. The complete variable domain, with remaining parts taken from reference TRBV28 and TRBJ2-6, reads DVKVTQSSRYLVKRTGEKVFLECVQDMDHENMFWYRQDPGLGLRLIYFSYDVKMKEKGDIPEGYSVSREKKERFSLILESASTNQTSMYLCASSGTSGANVLTFGAGSRLTVL.

Points on this clonotype: Since the CDR3 does not end with the conserved phenylalanine or tryptophan, this likely comes from a read error. This rearrangement joins TRBV7-7 to TRBJ2-5, with D unresolved. The V gene's germline CDR1 is SSHAT and CDR2 FNYEAQ (reference sequence). The CDR3 runs 13 residues. The CDR3 DNA reads as TGTGCTAGCAGCTTAGTGCTCCAAGAGACCCAGTACCTC. It translates to CASSLVLQETQYL.

This clonotype showed up just a few times. The chain combines TRBV11-3 with TRBJ2-2; no reliable D call. CDR1 and CDR2 (germline): SGHNT, YENEEA. V was cut by 2 bases and J by 1 base, with 11 bases left in between. This CDR3 has 16 amino acids. The CDR3 region has the DNA TGTGCCAGCAGCTTAAGGCTTCTGGGGAACACCGGGGAGCTGTTTTTT. It specifies CASSLRLLGNTGELFF.

This clonotype has ten or more counts. V and J are TRBV12-3 or TRBV12-4 and TRBJ2-1; D not resolved. Trimming cost V 2 bases and J 7 bases, with 9 bases left between them. The length of the CDR3 is 13 residues. CDR3 region: CASSLPAANEQFF. For the CDR3, the DNA is TGTGCCAGCAGTTTACCTGCGGCAAATGAGCAGTTCTTC.

The chain couples TRBV6-2 or TRBV6-3 to TRBJ2-1; the match to TRBD2 covers 9 bases. The trim removed 8 bases at V and 3 bases at J, leaving 11 bases unmatched. Germline-derived CDR1 and CDR2 are MNHEY and SVGEGT. This CDR3 spans 16 amino acids. CDR3 in amino acids: CASRSGRSPGYNEQFF. CDR3 coding DNA: TGTGCCAGCCGAAGCGGGAGGTCGCCGGGCTACAATGAGCAGTTCTTC.

This clonotype was counted ten times or more. This chain joins TRBV11-1 and TRBJ2-1, with TRBD2 matching over 8 bases. V shed 0 bases, J shed 15 bases, and the junction held 10 bases outside the gene matches. Germline lookup yields CDR1 SGHAT and CDR2 FQDESV (reference sequence). The CDR3 length is 14 residues. The CDR3, as DNA: TGTGCCAGCAGCTTAGCGCATTTGGGACTAGGCCTGTTCTTC. Translating gives CASSLAHLGLGLFF.

This clonotype was seen only a few times. The rearrangement links TRBV6-1 to TRBJ1-6, with D unresolved. The CDR3 is 16 amino acids. Germline-derived CDR1 and CDR2 are MNHNS and SASEGT. V dropped 4 bases and J dropped 3 bases, with 13 bases sitting between them. CDR3 sequence (DNA): TGTGCCAGCAGTGGCCGGACGGGGTACTATAATTCACCCCTCCACTTT. This translates into CASSGRTGYYNSPLHF.

This chain links TRBV7-9 with TRBJ1-3; maybe TRBD1 (5 bases). The CDR3 runs to 15 residues. Germline-derived CDR1 and CDR2 are SEHNR and FQNEAQ (reference sequence). Trimming pared 3 bases from V and 4 bases from J, leaving 13 bases between. The CDR3 reads CASSFDGGGGNTIYF. The CDR3 DNA reads TGTGCCAGCAGCTTTGATGGGGGAGGAGGAAACACCATATATTTT.

This clonotype was counted between two and nine times. This rearrangement joins TRBV27 to TRBJ2-1, with D possibly matching TRBD1 (5 bases). The V end lost 5 bases, the J end lost 6 bases, and 11 bases lay between the germline ends. This CDR3 contains 13 residues. Germline V gene sequence: CDR1 MNHEY, CDR2 SMNVEV (reference sequence). CDR3 region: CASSEKGSNEQFF. CDR3 in DNA: TGTGCCAGCAGTGAAAAGGGGTCCAATGAGCAGTTCTTC.

This clonotype has only a few counts. The rearrangement joins TRBV5-8 to TRBJ2-3, with 11 bases matching TRBD2. The CDR3 extends over 16 amino acids. CDR1 is SGHTS, CDR2 YDEGEE, per germline. Trimming removed 1 base from V and 4 bases from J; junction bases left unmatched: 5. The CDR3 reads CASSLPTSGRPDTQYF. Written as DNA, the CDR3 is TGTGCCAGCAGCTTGCCAACTAGCGGGAGACCAGATACGCAGTATTTT.

This clonotype was seen a few times. The gene calls are TRBV3-1 and TRBJ2-1; D gene uncertain. V lost 0 bases and J 8 bases, leaving 11 bases between the germline ends. The V gene's germline CDR1 is LGHDT and CDR2 YNNKEL (reference sequence). The CDR3 is 14 residues long. CDR3: CASSQEVAVYEQFF. The DNA for the CDR3 is TGTGCCAGCAGCCAAGAGGTAGCAGTCTATGAGCAGTTCTTC.

Many counts were recorded for this clonotype. The genes are TRBV20-1 and TRBJ2-1; D may match TRBD1 or TRBD2 (5 bases each). V lost 1 base to trimming and J lost 2 bases, with 15 bases between them. Germline V gene lookup returns CDR1 DFQATT and CDR2 SNEGSKA (reference sequence). CDR3 size: 16 residues. The chain's CDR3 is CSARGGWGSTYNEQFF. The CDR3 DNA reads TGCAGTGCTAGAGGAGGGTGGGGGAGTACCTACAATGAGCAGTTCTTC.

The chain employs TRBV27 and TRBJ2-6; D possibly corresponds to TRBD2 (7 bases). Germline V lookup: CDR1 MNHEY, CDR2 SMNVEV (reference sequence). The V gene lost 7 bases and the J gene lost 2 bases, with 15 bases spanning the gap. The length of the CDR3 is 16 residues. Written as DNA, the CDR3 is TGTGCCAGCAACTCGATGGGGGGGCCTGGGGCCAACGTCCTGACTTTC. This encodes CASNSMGGPGANVLTF.

This chain uses TRBV7-9 with TRBJ1-1; tentative D call: TRBD1 (5 bases). This CDR3 is 17 amino acids long. Trimming took off 2 bases at V and 3 bases at J, with 19 bases between the two ends. The germline CDR1 and CDR2 sequences are SEHNR and FQNEAQ (reference sequence). The CDR3 DNA reads as TGTGCCAGCAGCTTATGGGTGGGTGGTTCGGGGGACACTGAAGCTTTCTTT. Protein: CASSLWVGGSGDTEAFF.

This clonotype was found many times. The chain joins TRBV11-1 to TRBJ2-3, with D uncertain. V was shortened by 5 bases and J by 5 bases, with 11 bases between the two germline ends. Germline V CDR1 and CDR2: SGHAT, FQDESV (reference sequence). The CDR3 extends over 13 amino acids. This CDR3 is CASSPIVGDTQYF. As DNA, the CDR3 is TGTGCCAGCAGCCCCATCGTGGGAGATACGCAGTATTTT.

There are a few counts of this clonotype. The rearrangement joins TRBV12-3 or TRBV12-4 to TRBJ1-5; TRBD1 agrees at 8 bases. This CDR3 is 14 amino acids long. The junction had 6 bases not matched to a gene; V was cut back by 5 bases and J by 6 bases. The CDR3 is CASSHSTGGQPQHF. In DNA, the CDR3 is TGTGCCAGCAGTCACTCCACAGGGGGTCAGCCCCAGCATTTT.

This clonotype was observed at least ten times. This chain links TRBV15 with TRBJ2-7; 7 positions agree with TRBD2. The CDR3 runs to 16 residues. Germline V gene lookup returns CDR1 LNHNV and CDR2 YYDKDF (reference sequence). V dropped 0 bases and J dropped 6; count of bases not matched to a gene: 11. CDR3 nucleotides: TGTGCCACCAGCAGAGATAATAGGGTGGGAGGGATCGAGCAGTACTTC. Protein sequence: CATSRDNRVGGIEQYF.

This clonotype showed up many times. The chain uses TRBV7-9 and TRBJ2-7; possible D gene TRBD1, 6 bases. With 8 bases removed from V and 0 bases from J, the gap between germline ends came to 14 bases. This CDR3 comprises 14 residues. Per germline, CDR1 SEHNR and CDR2 FQNEAQ (reference sequence). The DNA of the CDR3 is TGTGCCAGCGCGATAGGGGGAGACTCCTACGAGCAGTACTTC. Translating gives CASAIGGDSYEQYF.

This clonotype was recorded at least ten times. The chain links TRBV20-1 to TRBJ2-7, with TRBD1 identical over 9 bases. V trimming: 3 bases; J trimming: 4 bases; junction bases outside the gene matches: 10. This CDR3 has 15 residues. Germline V lookup: CDR1 DFQATT, CDR2 SNEGSKA (reference sequence). The CDR3 DNA reads as TGCAGTGCTAGGGGCGCCGGGACAGGGAGGTACGAGCAGTACTTC. It codes for CSARGAGTGRYEQYF.

The DNA for the CDR3 is TGTGCCAGCAGCCTGGGACTAGCGGGGGTAGACATTCAGTACTTC. Protein: CASSLGLAGVDIQYF. The chain joins TRBV6-2 or TRBV6-3 to TRBJ2-4; 14 nucleotides line up with TRBD2. Germline CDR1 is MNHEY and CDR2 is SVGEGT. J gave up 8 bases and V 6 bases, and 6 bases lay outside the gene matches. CDR3 length: 15 amino acids.

This clonotype showed up many times. CDR3 bases: TGTGCCAGCAGTTACAACAGGGGCTCTGGGGCCAACGTCCTGACTTTC. Its translation is CASSYNRGSGANVLTF. The gene calls are TRBV12-3 or TRBV12-4 and TRBJ2-6; TRBD1 matches 7 bases. This CDR3 region has 16 residues. J gave up 0 bases and V 4 bases, and 3 bases lay outside the gene matches.

This clonotype was observed a handful of times. The rearrangement links TRBV12-3 or TRBV12-4 to TRBJ2-7; D is possibly TRBD1 or TRBD2 (5 bases each). This CDR3 region has 14 residues. V was cut by 4 bases and J by 1 base, with 11 bases left in between. This CDR3 reads CASSWDARSYEQYF. The CDR3 DNA is TGTGCCAGCAGTTGGGACGCCCGGTCCTACGAGCAGTACTTC.

This clonotype was seen repeatedly, ten times or more. The chain is built from TRBV3-1 and TRBJ2-3; 7 positions agree with TRBD2. This CDR3 comprises 16 residues. Germline CDR1 is LGHDT and CDR2 is YNNKEL (reference sequence). The trim removed 1 base at V and 4 bases at J, leaving 8 bases unmatched. The DNA of the CDR3 is TGTGCCAGCAGCCAAGTTGGATCGGCGGGAGCAGATACGCAGTATTTT. Amino acids: CASSQVGSAGADTQYF.

This clonotype was counted many times. This chain uses TRBV7-8 with TRBJ1-5; D perhaps matches TRBD1 (5 bases). Germline V CDR1 and CDR2: SGHVS, FQNEAQ. Trimming removed 4 bases from V and 4 bases from J, with 29 bases in between. This CDR3 is built from 20 residues. CDR3 sequence reads: CASSSRRQGLLGAPNQPQHF. DNA for the CDR3: TGTGCCAGCAGCTCCCGACGGCAGGGATTACTAGGGGCACCAAATCAGCCCCAGCATTTT.

This clonotype has at least ten counts. The gene calls are TRBV20-1 and TRBJ1-2; 8 nucleotides align to TRBD1. The CDR3 covers 15 residues. The V gene end was trimmed by 4 bases and the J gene end by 2 bases; junction bases not matched to a gene: 9. Germline-derived CDR1 and CDR2 are DFQATT and SNEGSKA (reference sequence). CDR3 in DNA: TGCAGTGCTAACCCACCTCGGACAGGGAACTATGGCTACACCTTC. Its translation is CSANPPRTGNYGYTF.

This clonotype was counted a few times. This chain connects TRBV5-1 to TRBJ1-3; 10 bases agree with TRBD1. V gave up 4 bases and J gave up 4 bases; unmatched junction bases: 2. Germline values: CDR1 SGHRS, CDR2 YFSETQ. The CDR3 has 14 residues. CDR3 sequence (DNA): TGCGCCAGCAGCCCGGACAGGGGGGGAAACACCATATATTTT. Protein sequence: CASSPDRGGNTIYF.